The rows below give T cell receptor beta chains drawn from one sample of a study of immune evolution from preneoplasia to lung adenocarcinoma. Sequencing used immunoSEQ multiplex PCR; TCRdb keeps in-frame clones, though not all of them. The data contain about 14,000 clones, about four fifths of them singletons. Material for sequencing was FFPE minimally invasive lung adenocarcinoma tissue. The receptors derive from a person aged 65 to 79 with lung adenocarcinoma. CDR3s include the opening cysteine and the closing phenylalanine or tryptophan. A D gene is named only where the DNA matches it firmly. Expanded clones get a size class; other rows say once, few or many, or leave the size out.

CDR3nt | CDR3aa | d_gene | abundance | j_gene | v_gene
TGCGCCAGCAGGCATGGGACAGGGGAAAAACTGTTTTTT | CASRHGTGEKLFF | TRBD1 | NA | TRBJ1-4 | TRBV5-1
TGTGCCAGTAGTATTACGGGACAACAAGAGACCCAGTACTTC | CASSITGQQETQYF | NA | NA | TRBJ2-5 | TRBV19
TGCGCCAGCAGCAGGGGCGACAGGGGGCGAAACTTGAACACTGAAGCTTTCTTT | CASSRGDRGRNLNTEAFF | TRBD1 | NA | TRBJ1-1 | TRBV5-1
TGTGCCAGCAGTGGAGACTACAGGTTCGGCCAGCCCCAGCATTTT | CASSGDYRFGQPQHF | NA | NA | TRBJ1-5 | TRBV6-1
TGTGCCAGCAGCTTAGTGGCTAGCGGGCTTTACGAGCAGTACTTC | CASSLVASGLYEQYF | TRBD2 | NA | TRBJ2-7 | TRBV7-8
TGTGCCAGCAGTGCGGACGGGAACTATGGCTACACCTTC | CASSADGNYGYTF | NA | few | TRBJ1-2 | TRBV2
TGTGCCAGCTCACCAAAGGAAGGGGGTCACGAGCAGTACTTC | CASSPKEGGHEQYF | NA | once | TRBJ2-7 | TRBV18
TGTGCCAGCAGCTTCGGGCTAGCGGGGAACACCGGGGAGCTGTTTTTT | CASSFGLAGNTGELFF | TRBD2 | few | TRBJ2-2 | TRBV7-3
TGTGCCAGCAGCCGGGACGGGAGCTCTGGAAACACCATATATTTT | CASSRDGSSGNTIYF | NA | few | TRBJ1-3 | TRBV7-2
TGTGCCAGTAGTATGACGGTAGCGGGACTTAGCACAGATACGCAGTATTTT | CASSMTVAGLSTDTQYF | TRBD2 | NA | TRBJ2-3 | TRBV19
TGTGCCAGCAGCTTAGGGGGTAGCGGGGAGCAGTACTTC | CASSLGGSGEQYF | TRBD2 | NA | TRBJ2-7 | TRBV11-2
TGTGCCAGCTGGGCGGGGGGGCCCACAGATACGCAGTATTTT | CASWAGGPTDTQYF | TRBD2 | once | TRBJ2-3 | TRBV6-1
TGTGCCAGCAGCAAGGGACTAGCGGGGTTCGAGACCCAGTACTTC | CASSKGLAGFETQYF | TRBD2 | NA | TRBJ2-5 | TRBV6-5
TGTGCCTGGAGGAGGGGACTTAACACTGAAGCTTTCTTT | CAWRRGLNTEAFF | NA | NA | TRBJ1-1 | TRBV30
TGTGCTAGTGGTTTGGACATGGGGGGCTCCTACAATGAGCAGTTCTTC | CASGLDMGGSYNEQFF | NA | once | TRBJ2-1 | TRBV12-5
TGTGCCAGCAGTCCCCTAGGGGACACCCTCTACGAGCAGTACTTC | CASSPLGDTLYEQYF | NA | NA | TRBJ2-7 | TRBV25-1
TGTGCCAGCAGTTTTGTACCCCTCTCCTACAATGAGCAGTTCTTC | CASSFVPLSYNEQFF | NA | NA | TRBJ2-1 | TRBV27
TGTGCCAGCAGCCTACAGGGGTACGAGCAGTACTTC | CASSLQGYEQYF | TRBD1 | NA | TRBJ2-7 | TRBV7-8
TGTGCCAGTGCCGGGCGGGAGGAAAAACTGTTTTTT | CASAGREEKLFF | NA | NA | TRBJ1-4 | TRBV19
TGCGCCAGCAGCTTGGCACAGGGGGTCTACAATGAGCAGTTCTTC | CASSLAQGVYNEQFF | TRBD1 | NA | TRBJ2-1 | TRBV5-1
TGTGCCAGCTCATGGGGACCCTTGAACACTGAAGCTTTCTTT | CASSWGPLNTEAFF | NA | NA | TRBJ1-1 | TRBV18
TGCAGCGTTGTTGTTGTTGGGCGGGGGGCGATGAACACTGAAGCTTTCTTT | CSVVVVGRGAMNTEAFF | NA | few | TRBJ1-1 | TRBV29-1
TGTGCCAGCAGTTACAGCAGGGTAGGGAATGAAAAACTGTTTTTT | CASSYSRVGNEKLFF | NA | NA | TRBJ1-4 | TRBV6-5
TGTGCCAGCAGCTTGGTCGGCCAACAGGGTGAGCAGTTCTTC | CASSLVGQQGEQFF | NA | NA | TRBJ2-1 | TRBV5-4
TGTGCCAGCAGCTCCGGACTGGACTATGGCTACACCTTC | CASSSGLDYGYTF | NA | few | TRBJ1-2 | TRBV9
TGTGCCAGCAGTACCGGGACAGGGAATCAGCCCCAGCATTTT | CASSTGTGNQPQHF | TRBD1 | NA | TRBJ1-5 | TRBV28
TGTGCCAGCAGCGTTAGCGGGAGGGGCACAGATACGCAGTATTTT | CASSVSGRGTDTQYF | TRBD2 | NA | TRBJ2-3 | TRBV9